This TCR beta chain was captured by sequencing in a study of CD4 T cells in relation to SARS-CoV-2 and coronaviruses. Study-wide findings and caveats: Monoreactive clones expanded significantly more to SARS-CoV-2 than crossreactive clones did.

Trimming cost V 1 base and J 0 bases, with 18 bases left between them. From germline, CDR1 is SGHRS and CDR2 YFSETQ. The CDR3 has 18 amino acids. CD4+ T cells from unexposed donors were obtained before the COVID-19 pandemic (2011-2018). After roughly ten days of culture, CD4+ T cells were isolated. As cell numbers allowed, unexposed-donor CD4+ T cells faced SARS-CoV-2 S/N and four cold-coronavirus spikes. Cultures held 2 million to 2.5 million PBMCs per well with 9 to 10 IU/ml IL-2. Concerning this clone itself: Its cognate antigen is unknown.

Measured with immunoSEQ multiplex PCR; TCRdb has only the in-frame clones, and not every one. The profile shows about 20,000 clones, around 66% of them singletons. Sample: CD4+ T cells from PBMCs, cultured in vitro. This receptor was taken from a human donor in good health. This chain links TRBV5-1 with TRBJ2-3; D is possibly TRBD2 (6 bases). The CDR3 protein is CASSLSFEGGLSTDTQYF. CDR3 in DNA: TGCGCCAGCAGCTTGTCATTTGAGGGAGGACTAAGCACAGATACGCAGTATTTT.